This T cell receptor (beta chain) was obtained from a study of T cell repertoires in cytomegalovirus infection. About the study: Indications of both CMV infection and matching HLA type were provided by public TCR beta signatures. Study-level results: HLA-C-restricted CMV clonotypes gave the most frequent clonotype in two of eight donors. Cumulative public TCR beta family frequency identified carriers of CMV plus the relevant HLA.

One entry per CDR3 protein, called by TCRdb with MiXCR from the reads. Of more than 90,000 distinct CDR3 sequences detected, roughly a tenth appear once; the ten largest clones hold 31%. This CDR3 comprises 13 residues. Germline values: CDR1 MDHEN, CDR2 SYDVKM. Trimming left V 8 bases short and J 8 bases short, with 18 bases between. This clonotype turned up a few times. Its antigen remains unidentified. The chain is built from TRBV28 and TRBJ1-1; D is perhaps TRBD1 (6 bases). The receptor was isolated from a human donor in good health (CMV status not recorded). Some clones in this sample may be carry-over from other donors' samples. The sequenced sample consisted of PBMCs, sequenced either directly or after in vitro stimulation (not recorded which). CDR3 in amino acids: CASVPGAQYEAFF. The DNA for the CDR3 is TGTGCCAGCGTTCCAGGGGCTCAATACGAAGCTTTCTTT. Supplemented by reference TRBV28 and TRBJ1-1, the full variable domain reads DVKVTQSSRYLVKRTGEKVFLECVQDMDHENMFWYRQDPGLGLRLIYFSYDVKMKEKGDIPEGYSVSREKKERFSLILESASTNQTSMYLCASVPGAQYEAFFGQGTRLTVV.